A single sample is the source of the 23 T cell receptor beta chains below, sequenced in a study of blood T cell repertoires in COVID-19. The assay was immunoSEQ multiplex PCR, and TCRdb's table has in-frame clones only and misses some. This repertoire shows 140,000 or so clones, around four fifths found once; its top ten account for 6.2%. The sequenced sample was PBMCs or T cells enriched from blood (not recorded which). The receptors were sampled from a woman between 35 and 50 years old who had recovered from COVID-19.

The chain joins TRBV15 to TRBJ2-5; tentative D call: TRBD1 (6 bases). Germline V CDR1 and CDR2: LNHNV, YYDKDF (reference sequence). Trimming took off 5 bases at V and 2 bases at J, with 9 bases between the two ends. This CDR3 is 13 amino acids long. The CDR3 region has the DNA TGTGCCACCAGCCCGACAGGTCAAGAGACCCAGTACTTC. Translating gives CATSPTGQETQYF.

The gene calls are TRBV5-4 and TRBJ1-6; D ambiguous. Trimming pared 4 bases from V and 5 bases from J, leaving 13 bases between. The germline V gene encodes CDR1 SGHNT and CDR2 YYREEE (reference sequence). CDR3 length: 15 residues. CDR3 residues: CASSLPLGDNSPLHF. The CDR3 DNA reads TGTGCCAGCAGCCTCCCTCTAGGAGATAATTCACCCCTCCACTTT.

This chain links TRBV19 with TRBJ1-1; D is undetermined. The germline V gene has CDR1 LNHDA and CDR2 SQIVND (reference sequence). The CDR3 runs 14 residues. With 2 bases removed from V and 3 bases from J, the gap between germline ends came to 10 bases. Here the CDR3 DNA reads TGTGCCAGTAGTATAAGGCCGGGATACACTGAAGCTTTCTTT. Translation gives CASSIRPGYTEAFF.

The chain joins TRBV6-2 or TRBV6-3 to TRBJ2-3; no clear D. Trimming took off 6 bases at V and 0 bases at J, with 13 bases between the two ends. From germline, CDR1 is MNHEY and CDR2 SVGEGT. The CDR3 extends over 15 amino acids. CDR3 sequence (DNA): TGTGCCAGCAGCCTTACAGTCCTAAGCACAGATACGCAGTATTTT. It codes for CASSLTVLSTDTQYF.

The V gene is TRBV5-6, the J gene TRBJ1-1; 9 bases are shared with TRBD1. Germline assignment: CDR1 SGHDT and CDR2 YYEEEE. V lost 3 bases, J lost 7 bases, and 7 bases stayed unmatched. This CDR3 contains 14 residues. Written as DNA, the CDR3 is TGTGCCAGCAGCTCCGGGGGACAGGGCGGTGAAGCTTTCTTT. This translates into CASSSGGQGGEAFF. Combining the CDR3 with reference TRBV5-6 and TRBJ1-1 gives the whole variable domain DAGVTQSPTHLIKTRGQQVTLRCSPKSGHDTVSWYQQALGQGPQFIFQYYEEEERQRGNFPDRFSGHQFPNYSSELNVNALLLGDSALYLCASSSGGQGGEAFFGQGTRLTVV.

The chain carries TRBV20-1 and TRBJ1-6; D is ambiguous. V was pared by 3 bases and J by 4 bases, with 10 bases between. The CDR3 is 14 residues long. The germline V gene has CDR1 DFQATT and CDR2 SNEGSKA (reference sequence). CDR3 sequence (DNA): TGCAGTGCTAGTAACACCGATTATAATTCACCCCTCCACTTT. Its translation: CSASNTDYNSPLHF.

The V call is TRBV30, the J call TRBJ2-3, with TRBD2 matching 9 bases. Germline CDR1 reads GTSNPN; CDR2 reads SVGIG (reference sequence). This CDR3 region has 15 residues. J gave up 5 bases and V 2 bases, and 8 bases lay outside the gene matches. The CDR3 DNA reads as TGTGCCTGGAGTCCGGCGGGAGGGCCTGGAGATACGCAGTATTTT. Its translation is CAWSPAGGPGDTQYF.

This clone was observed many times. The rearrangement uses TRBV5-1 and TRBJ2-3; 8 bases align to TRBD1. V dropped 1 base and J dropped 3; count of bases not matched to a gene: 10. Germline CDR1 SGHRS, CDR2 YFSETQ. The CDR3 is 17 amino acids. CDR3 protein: CASSLFRFGQGTDTQYF. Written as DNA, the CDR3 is TGCGCCAGCAGCTTGTTCCGCTTCGGACAGGGAACAGATACGCAGTATTTT. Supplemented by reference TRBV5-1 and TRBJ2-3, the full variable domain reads KAGVTQTPRYLIKTRGQQVTLSCSPISGHRSVSWYQQTPGQGLQFLFEYFSETQRNKGNFPGRFSGRQFSNSRSEMNVSTLELGDSALYLCASSLFRFGQGTDTQYFGPGTRLTVL.

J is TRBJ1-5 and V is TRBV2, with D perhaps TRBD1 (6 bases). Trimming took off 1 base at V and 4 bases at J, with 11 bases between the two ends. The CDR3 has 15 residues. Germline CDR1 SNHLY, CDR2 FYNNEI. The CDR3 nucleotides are TGTGCCAGCAGTGAAGTGGGACAAACTAATCAGCCCCAGCATTTT. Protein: CASSEVGQTNQPQHF.

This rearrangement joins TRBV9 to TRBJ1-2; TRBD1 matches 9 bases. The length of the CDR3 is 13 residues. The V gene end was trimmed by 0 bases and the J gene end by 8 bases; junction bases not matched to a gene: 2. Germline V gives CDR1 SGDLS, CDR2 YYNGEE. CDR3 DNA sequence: TGTGCCAGCAGCGTAGACAGGGGGCTAGGCTACACCTTC. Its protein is CASSVDRGLGYTF. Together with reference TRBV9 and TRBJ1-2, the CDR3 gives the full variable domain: DSGVTQTPKHLITATGQRVTLRCSPRSGDLSVYWYQQSLDQGLQFLIQYYNGEERAKGNILERFSAQQFPDLHSELNLSSLELGDSALYFCASSVDRGLGYTFGSGTRLTVV.

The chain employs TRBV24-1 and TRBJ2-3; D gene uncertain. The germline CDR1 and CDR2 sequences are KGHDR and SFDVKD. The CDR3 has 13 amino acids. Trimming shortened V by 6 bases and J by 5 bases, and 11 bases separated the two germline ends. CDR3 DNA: TGTGCCACCAGTCCCGACTTCGGAGATACGCAGTATTTT. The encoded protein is CATSPDFGDTQYF.

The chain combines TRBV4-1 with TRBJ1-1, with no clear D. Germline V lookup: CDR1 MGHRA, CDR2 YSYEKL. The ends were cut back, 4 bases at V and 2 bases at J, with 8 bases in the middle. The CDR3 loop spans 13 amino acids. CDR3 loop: CASSLHYNTEAFF. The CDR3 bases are TGCGCCAGCAGCCTTCACTATAACACTGAAGCTTTCTTT.

The CDR3 sequence is CASTTAFNQPQHF. DNA of the CDR3: TGCGCCAGCACAACAGCATTCAATCAGCCCCAGCATTTT. V and J are TRBV5-1 and TRBJ1-5, with no clear D. V was cut by 6 bases and J by 3 bases, with 10 bases left in between. Germline values: CDR1 SGHRS, CDR2 YFSETQ. This CDR3 spans 13 amino acids. Using reference TRBV5-1 and TRBJ1-5 for the parts outside the CDR3, the full variable domain is KAGVTQTPRYLIKTRGQQVTLSCSPISGHRSVSWYQQTPGQGLQFLFEYFSETQRNKGNFPGRFSGRQFSNSRSEMNVSTLELGDSALYLCASTTAFNQPQHFGDGTRLSIL.

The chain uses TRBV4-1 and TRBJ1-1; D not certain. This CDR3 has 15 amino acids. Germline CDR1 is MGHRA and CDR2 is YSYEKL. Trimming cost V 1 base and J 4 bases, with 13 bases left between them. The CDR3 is CASSQAWEDSTEAFF. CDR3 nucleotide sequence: TGCGCCAGCAGCCAAGCCTGGGAGGATAGCACTGAAGCTTTCTTT.

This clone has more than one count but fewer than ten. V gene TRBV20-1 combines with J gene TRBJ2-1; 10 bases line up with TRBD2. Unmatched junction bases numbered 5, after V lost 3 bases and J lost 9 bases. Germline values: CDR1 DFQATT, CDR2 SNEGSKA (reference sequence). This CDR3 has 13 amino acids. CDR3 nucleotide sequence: TGCAGTGCTAGTAACGGACTAGCGGCTGAGCAGTTCTTC. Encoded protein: CSASNGLAAEQFF.

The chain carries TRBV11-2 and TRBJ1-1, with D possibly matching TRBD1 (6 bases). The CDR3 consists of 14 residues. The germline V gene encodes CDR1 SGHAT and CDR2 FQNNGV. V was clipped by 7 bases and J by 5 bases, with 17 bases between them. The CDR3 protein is CASTPRGGGTEAFF. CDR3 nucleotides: TGTGCCAGCACCCCCCGGGGGGGCGGGACTGAAGCTTTCTTT.

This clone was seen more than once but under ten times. The CDR3 DNA is TGCGCCAGCAGCTTGATGACTAGCGGGAGCGTCTATGAGCAGTTCTTC. Residues: CASSLMTSGSVYEQFF. The chain couples TRBV5-1 to TRBJ2-1; the match to TRBD2 covers 12 bases. The CDR3 contains 16 residues. CDR1 and CDR2 from the germline V gene are SGHRS and YFSETQ. The trim removed 1 base at V and 8 bases at J, leaving 7 bases unmatched.

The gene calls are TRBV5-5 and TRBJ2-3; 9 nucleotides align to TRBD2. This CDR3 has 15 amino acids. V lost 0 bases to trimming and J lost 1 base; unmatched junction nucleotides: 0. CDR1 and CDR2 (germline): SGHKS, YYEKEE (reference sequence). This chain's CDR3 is CASSLGLAGTDTQYF. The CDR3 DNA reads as TGTGCCAGCAGCTTGGGACTAGCGGGCACAGATACGCAGTATTTT.

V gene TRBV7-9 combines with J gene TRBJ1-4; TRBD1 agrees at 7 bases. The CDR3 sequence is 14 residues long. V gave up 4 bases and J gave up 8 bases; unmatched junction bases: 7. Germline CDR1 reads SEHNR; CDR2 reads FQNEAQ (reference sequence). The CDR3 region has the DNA TGTGCCAGCAGCTCCACAGGGGAAAGCGAAAAACTGTTTTTT. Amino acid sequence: CASSSTGESEKLFF.

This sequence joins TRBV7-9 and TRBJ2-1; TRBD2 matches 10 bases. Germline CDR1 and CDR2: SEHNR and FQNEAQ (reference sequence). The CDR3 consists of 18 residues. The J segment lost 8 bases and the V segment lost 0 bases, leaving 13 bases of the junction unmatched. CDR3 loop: CASSLANPLAGIFDEQFF. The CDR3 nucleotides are TGTGCCAGCAGCTTAGCCAACCCACTAGCGGGAATTTTTGATGAGCAGTTCTTC.

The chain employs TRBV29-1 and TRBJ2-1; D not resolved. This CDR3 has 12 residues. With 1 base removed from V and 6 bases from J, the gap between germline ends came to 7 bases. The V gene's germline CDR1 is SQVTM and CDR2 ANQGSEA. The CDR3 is CSVEGASNEQFF. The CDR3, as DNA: TGCAGCGTTGAAGGGGCCTCCAATGAGCAGTTCTTC.

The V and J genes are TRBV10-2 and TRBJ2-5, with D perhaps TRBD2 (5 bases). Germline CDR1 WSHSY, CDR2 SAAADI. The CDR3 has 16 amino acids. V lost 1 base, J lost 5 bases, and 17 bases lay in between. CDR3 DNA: TGCGCCAGCAGTGAGTTGGTACGGCTAGCAGAGGAGACCCAGTACTTC. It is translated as CASSELVRLAEETQYF.

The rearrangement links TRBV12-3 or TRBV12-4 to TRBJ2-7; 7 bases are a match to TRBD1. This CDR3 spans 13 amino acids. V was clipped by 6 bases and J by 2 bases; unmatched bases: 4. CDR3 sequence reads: CASSRGGPYEQYF. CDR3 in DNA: TGTGCCAGCAGCCGAGGGGGCCCCTACGAGCAGTACTTC.